One sample yielded the 27 T cell receptor beta chains listed below, sequenced in a study of beta chain features in type 1 diabetes. Study observations and caveats: Moderately but significantly shorter TCRB CDR3s were found in Type 1 diabetes patients in all four CD4+ subsets.

Reverse transcribing all isolated RNA meant expressed TCRB transcripts were sequenced. The assay was immunoSEQ multiplex PCR, and TCRdb's table has in-frame clones only and misses some. The table includes 100,000 to 150,000 clones, roughly 17% detected once. These TCRs' antigens remain unknown. Sequenced sample: central memory CD4+ T cells from blood. The origin of the receptors is a man aged 18 to 29 with type 1 diabetes.

J is TRBJ2-3 and V is TRBV7-9, with TRBD2 matching 7 bases. Per germline, CDR1 SEHNR and CDR2 FQNEAQ (reference sequence). The ends lost 5 bases at V and 2 bases at J; junction bases unmatched: 7. The CDR3 is 15 residues long. CDR3 nucleotides: TGTGCCAGCAGCCCGGGACTATACGACACAGATACGCAGTATTTT. It is translated as CASSPGLYDTDTQYF.

This clone occurred a few times. The chain joins TRBV28 to TRBJ2-7, with a tentative D call TRBD2 (6 bases). The length of the CDR3 is 13 residues. Germline V gene data show CDR1 as MDHEN and CDR2 as SYDVKM. Trimming stripped 7 bases from V and 3 bases from J, with 13 bases between. The CDR3 DNA reads as TGTGCCAGCAAACAGACGGGGGACTACGAGCAGTACTTC. Translation: CASKQTGDYEQYF. The whole variable domain, remainder taken from reference TRBV28 and TRBJ2-7, is DVKVTQSSRYLVKRTGEKVFLECVQDMDHENMFWYRQDPGLGLRLIYFSYDVKMKEKGDIPEGYSVSREKKERFSLILESASTNQTSMYLCASKQTGDYEQYFGPGTRLTVT.

This clone came up once. The V gene is TRBV11-2, the J gene TRBJ2-1; D is unresolved. The CDR3 is 12 amino acids. Trimming shortened V by 5 bases and J by 10 bases, and 12 bases separated the two germline ends. CDR1 SGHAT and CDR2 FQNNGV come from the germline V gene. The CDR3 region is CASSPYSHEQFF. CDR3 nucleotides: TGTGCCAGCAGCCCTTACTCTCACGAGCAGTTCTTC.

The chain couples TRBV6-1 to TRBJ2-1; a possible D gene is TRBD2 (5 bases). The CDR3 has 13 amino acids. Germline CDR1 is MNHNS and CDR2 is SASEGT. Trimming pared 6 bases from V and 10 bases from J, leaving 16 bases between. CDR3 region: CASSSYSSREQFF. CDR3 nucleotides: TGTGCCAGCAGCTCCTATTCTAGCAGAGAGCAGTTCTTC.

This clone appeared a few times. The chain is built from TRBV5-6 and TRBJ1-1; a possible D gene is TRBD1 (5 bases). The germline gives CDR1 SGHDT, CDR2 YYEEEE. This CDR3 is built from 16 residues. Trimming took 4 bases from V and 0 from J, leaving 16 bases between them. The CDR3 DNA reads TGTGCCAGCAGCCCCCGGCCCAGGGCGGTGAACACTGAAGCTTTCTTT. It yields the protein CASSPRPRAVNTEAFF.

The chain recombines TRBV19 with TRBJ2-6; D remains ambiguous. Germline CDR1 is LNHDA and CDR2 is SQIVND (reference sequence). V was trimmed by 3 bases and J by 4 bases, leaving 4 bases between them. This CDR3 has 13 amino acids. This chain's CDR3 is CASSIPGANVLTF. DNA of the CDR3: TGTGCCAGTAGTATCCCCGGGGCCAACGTCCTGACTTTC.

The chain has TRBV30 and TRBJ1-2, with D maybe TRBD1 (6 bases). The germline V gene has CDR1 GTSNPN and CDR2 SVGIG (reference sequence). The CDR3 extends over 12 amino acids. The V end lost 2 bases, the J end lost 5 bases, and 9 bases lay between the germline ends. CDR3 sequence reads: CAWSPQGYGYTF. As DNA, the CDR3 is TGTGCCTGGAGTCCGCAGGGGTATGGCTACACCTTC.

The CDR3 sequence is CSAWSYGYTF. CDR3 bases: TGCAGTGCCTGGAGCTATGGCTACACCTTC. The rearrangement links TRBV20-1 to TRBJ1-2; D not certain. Per the germline V gene, CDR1 is DFQATT and CDR2 is SNEGSKA (reference sequence). V was shortened by 6 bases and J by 4 bases, with 6 bases between the two germline ends. The CDR3 extends over 10 amino acids.

The chain joins TRBV29-1 to TRBJ1-1, with D possibly being TRBD1 (5 bases). Germline CDR1 SQVTM, CDR2 ANQGSEA. The germline V and J ends were trimmed by 8 bases and 0 bases, with 19 bases remaining between them. The CDR3 loop spans 15 amino acids. The DNA of the CDR3 is TGCAGCCACGTCAGCCCCGGGACTCTGAACACTGAAGCTTTCTTT. Translated, it gives CSHVSPGTLNTEAFF.

This clone showed up just a few times. The J gene is TRBJ1-5, the V gene TRBV6-1; D gene unclear. V shed 2 bases and J shed 6 bases, with 11 bases lying between them. Germline values: CDR1 MNHNS, CDR2 SASEGT. There are 14 residues in the CDR3. The CDR3 here is CASSESGVGQPQHF. As DNA, the CDR3 is TGTGCCAGCAGTGAAAGCGGGGTGGGTCAGCCCCAGCATTTT.

The V call is TRBV5-6, the J call TRBJ2-3, with 8 bases that match TRBD2. This CDR3 has 14 residues. CDR1 is SGHDT, CDR2 YYEEEE, per germline. V trimming: 3 bases; J trimming: 1 base; junction bases outside the gene matches: 1. The CDR3 DNA is TGTGCCAGCAGCTGGCGGGAGGGCACAGATACGCAGTATTTT. This encodes CASSWREGTDTQYF.

A few counts support this clone. This chain links TRBV5-1 with TRBJ2-3, with 11 bases lining up with TRBD2. This CDR3 is 16 amino acids long. Per the germline V gene, CDR1 is SGHRS and CDR2 is YFSETQ. V lost 3 bases to trimming and J lost 2 bases; unmatched junction nucleotides: 5. DNA for the CDR3: TGCGCCAGCAGCTCCGGGACTAGCGGACACACAGATACGCAGTATTTT. Translating it yields CASSSGTSGHTDTQYF.

In its sample, this clone was seen a few times. The genes are TRBV2 and TRBJ2-4; the D gene is possibly TRBD2 (6 bases). Trimming stripped 2 bases from V and 0 bases from J, with 14 bases between. The CDR3 covers 17 residues. Germline V CDR1 and CDR2: SNHLY, FYNNEI. This chain's CDR3 is CASSERVAGIAKNIQYF. For the CDR3, the DNA is TGTGCCAGCAGTGAAAGGGTGGCGGGAATAGCCAAAAACATTCAGTACTTC.

V usage is TRBV10-3 and J usage is TRBJ2-7; TRBD2 matches at 14 bases. Germline V lookup: CDR1 ENHRY, CDR2 SYGVKD. The CDR3 sequence is 15 residues long. Trimming cost V 5 bases and J 5 bases; bases outside gene matches: 5. CDR3 in amino acids: CAISLAGLAGDEQYF. The CDR3 region has the DNA TGTGCCATCAGTTTGGCGGGACTAGCGGGAGACGAGCAGTACTTC.

This clone appeared a few times. V usage is TRBV2 and J usage is TRBJ2-5, with 9 positions matching TRBD2. With 6 bases clipped from V and 2 bases from J, the junction kept 4 bases outside the gene matches. The CDR3 extends over 14 amino acids. Per the germline V gene, CDR1 is SNHLY and CDR2 is FYNNEI. This chain's CDR3 is CASSPAGGQETQYF. DNA of the CDR3: TGTGCCAGCAGCCCAGCGGGGGGACAAGAGACCCAGTACTTC. The variable domain in full, completed from reference TRBV2 and TRBJ2-5, reads EPEVTQTPSHQVTQMGQEVILRCVPISNHLYFYWYRQILGQKVEFLVSFYNNEISEKSEIFDDQFSVERPDGSNFTLKIRSTKLEDSAMYFCASSPAGGQETQYFGPGTRLLVL.

The chain recombines TRBV6-5 with TRBJ2-5, with 7 bases matching TRBD2. The CDR3 totals 15 residues. V trimming: 5 bases; J trimming: 1 base; junction bases outside the gene matches: 7. Germline V gives CDR1 MNHEY, CDR2 SVGAGI. As DNA, the CDR3 is TGTGCCAGCAGTCCACAGAGCGGGATCCAAGAGACCCAGTACTTC. It yields the protein CASSPQSGIQETQYF.

There are a few counts of this clone. The J gene is TRBJ1-2, the V gene TRBV5-1; D is unclear. Germline-derived CDR1 and CDR2 are SGHRS and YFSETQ. The CDR3 extends over 13 amino acids. The V end lost 4 bases, the J end lost 4 bases, and 11 bases lay between the germline ends. CDR3 sequence reads: CASSPSESYGYTF. Written as DNA, the CDR3 is TGCGCCAGCAGCCCCTCTGAAAGCTATGGCTACACCTTC.

This clone was found a few times. This sequence joins TRBV7-8 and TRBJ2-3; D uncertain. The V end was cut by 2 bases, the J end by 6 bases, with 6 bases between. Germline CDR1 is SGHVS and CDR2 is FQNEAQ. The CDR3 has 12 amino acids. CDR3 sequence: CASSLIGDTQYF. CDR3 sequence (DNA): TGTGCCAGCAGCTTAATCGGCGATACGCAGTATTTT.

The gene calls are TRBV15 and TRBJ2-7, with D perhaps TRBD1 (6 bases). Trimming shortened V by 4 bases and J by 3 bases, and 13 bases separated the two germline ends. Germline values: CDR1 LNHNV, CDR2 YYDKDF (reference sequence). The CDR3 is 14 amino acids. The CDR3 protein is CATSTRGGSYEQYF. In DNA, the CDR3 is TGTGCCACCAGCACGCGTGGGGGCAGCTACGAGCAGTACTTC.

This clone was detected ten times or more. V gene TRBV19 combines with J gene TRBJ1-2; no clear D. The V gene's germline CDR1 is LNHDA and CDR2 SQIVND (reference sequence). This CDR3 region has 11 residues. The V gene lost 6 bases and the J gene lost 8 bases, with 10 bases spanning the gap. CDR3 in amino acids: CASRTRAGYTF. CDR3 DNA sequence: TGTGCCAGTAGGACGAGGGCGGGCTACACCTTC.

The chain employs TRBV30 and TRBJ2-2; no definite D call. The CDR3 contains 15 residues. The germline V gene has CDR1 GTSNPN and CDR2 SVGIG (reference sequence). V was shortened by 4 bases and J by 2 bases, with 14 bases between the two germline ends. The CDR3 bases are TGTGCCTGGACGTACCCCAGTCAAAACACCGGGGAGCTGTTTTTT. This encodes CAWTYPSQNTGELFF.

As regards this clone: In the same sample, other DNA sequences code for this CDR3. The chain carries TRBV20-1 and TRBJ2-5; D unresolved. V lost 2 bases and J 5 bases, leaving 6 bases between the germline ends. CDR1 and CDR2 from the germline V gene are DFQATT and SNEGSKA (reference sequence). The CDR3 is 11 amino acids. CDR3 in amino acids: CSARPLETQYF. Here the CDR3 DNA reads TGCAGTGCTAGACCCCTTGAGACCCAGTACTTC.

V is TRBV4-3 and J is TRBJ2-1; a weak D match, TRBD1 (5 bases). V dropped 4 bases and J dropped 0 bases, with 13 bases sitting between them. The CDR3 is 16 amino acids. Germline V lookup: CDR1 LGHNA, CDR2 YSLEER. The CDR3 nucleotides read TGCGCCAGCAGCCGCCTCGCTGGGGCCTCCTACAATGAGCAGTTCTTC. This sequence encodes CASSRLAGASYNEQFF.

This clone came up many times. The J gene is TRBJ2-3, the V gene TRBV28; D ambiguous. Between the trimmed V and J ends, which lost 3 bases and 2 bases, there was a span of 12 bases. The length of the CDR3 is 15 residues. Looked up from germline, CDR1 is MDHEN and CDR2 is SYDVKM. The CDR3 is CASSFVTTFTDTQYF. The CDR3 bases are TGTGCCAGCAGTTTTGTGACAACCTTCACAGATACGCAGTATTTT.

The CDR3 coding sequence is TGTGCCAGCAGCTCACAGAGCACAGATACGCAGTATTTT. Its translation: CASSSQSTDTQYF. The chain carries TRBV7-2 and TRBJ2-3; D gene unclear. V shed 4 bases and J shed 0 bases, with 5 bases lying between them. Germline assignment: CDR1 SGHTA and CDR2 FQGNSA. This CDR3 contains 13 residues.

This clone has just a few counts. The chain carries TRBV18 and TRBJ1-1, with a tentative D call TRBD1 (5 bases). This CDR3 contains 17 residues. Germline values: CDR1 KGHSH, CDR2 LQKENI. V was clipped by 3 bases and J by 4 bases, with 21 bases between them. In DNA, the CDR3 is TGTGCCAGCTCACCCCTAGCGAGGGTTCACGGGGGCACTGAAGCTTTCTTT. Translating it yields CASSPLARVHGGTEAFF.

The chain uses TRBV28 and TRBJ1-6; D is ambiguous. CDR3 length: 13 residues. The germline V and J ends were trimmed by 10 bases and 7 bases, with 14 bases remaining between them. Germline CDR1 reads MDHEN; CDR2 reads SYDVKM. This CDR3 is CATVAVVNSPLHF. In nucleotides, the CDR3 is TGTGCCACCGTGGCGGTTGTGAATTCACCCCTCCACTTT.